Sequencing of this T cell receptor (beta chain) was carried out in a study of shared clonotypes between healthy human individuals. Execution of the assay was at deep level. The protocol was immunoSEQ multiplex PCR, while the TCRdb copy is restricted to in-frame clones and leaves out a portion. The sample shows 2 million to 2.5 million clones, 95% of them seen only once. The TCR sequence derives from a young man in good health. The sequenced sample was naive CD4+ T cells sorted from blood. This sample's subset: CD45RA+ positively selected.

The CDR3 DNA reads TGTGCCAGCAGCTTGGGGCGACTAGACTATGGCTACACCTTC. This gives the protein CASSLGRLDYGYTF. The chain links TRBV5-4 to TRBJ1-2; no reliable D call. Trimming removed 0 bases from V and 3 bases from J, with 9 bases in between. CDR3 length: 14 amino acids. The germline V gene has CDR1 SGHNT and CDR2 YYREEE (reference sequence). The full variable domain, its missing parts supplied by reference TRBV5-4 and TRBJ1-2, is ETGVTQSPTHLIKTRGQQVTLRCSSQSGHNTVSWYQQALGQGPQFIFQYYREEENGRGNFPPRFSGLQFPNYSSELNVNALELDDSALYLCASSLGRLDYGYTFGSGTRLTVV.